This entry lists 17 T cell receptor beta chains sequenced from one sample in a study of technical replicates of blood from several donors. Libraries were prepared by immunoSEQ multiplex PCR; TCRdb keeps only in-frame clonotypes and omits some of them. The sample carries more than 65,000 clones, about nine tenths recorded once. The specimen sequenced was T cells isolated from PBMCs. These TCRs come from a human donor in good health.

This chain uses TRBV2 with TRBJ2-7, with D perhaps matching TRBD2 (5 bases). Trimming cost V 7 bases and J 4 bases, with 11 bases left between them. The length of the CDR3 is 12 residues. Germline V CDR1 and CDR2: SNHLY, FYNNEI. CDR3 region: CASKVREYEQYF. The CDR3 region has the DNA TGTGCCAGCAAAGTACGGGAATACGAGCAGTACTTC.

The genes are TRBV27 and TRBJ2-1, with 8 positions matching TRBD1. V was pared by 8 bases and J by 7 bases, with 10 bases of the junction left unmatched. Germline CDR1 and CDR2: MNHEY and SMNVEV (reference sequence). The CDR3 contains 14 residues. CDR3 in DNA: TGTGCCAGCGCCCAGGACAGGGTAGGGAATGAGCAGTTCTTC. Translating it yields CASAQDRVGNEQFF.

The J gene is TRBJ2-7, the V gene TRBV19; D may be TRBD2 (5 bases). Germline lookup yields CDR1 LNHDA and CDR2 SQIVND (reference sequence). V was shortened by 5 bases and J by 1 base, with 15 bases between the two germline ends. The CDR3 covers 15 residues. The CDR3 loop reads CASSVGLIGSYEQYF. CDR3 nucleotides: TGTGCCAGTAGTGTCGGACTGATCGGATCCTACGAGCAGTACTTC.

This chain joins TRBV6-5 and TRBJ2-1, with 13 bases aligning to TRBD2. V trimming: 10 bases; J trimming: 12 bases; junction bases outside the gene matches: 6. Germline lookup yields CDR1 MNHEY and CDR2 SVGAGI. The CDR3 contains 12 residues. The CDR3: CATRTSGSGQFF. CDR3 DNA sequence: TGTGCCACCCGGACTAGCGGGAGTGGGCAGTTCTTC.

The chain couples TRBV7-9 to TRBJ2-7; 11 bases map to TRBD2. The CDR3 is made up of 14 amino acids. J lost 5 bases, V lost 2 bases, and 2 bases had no gene match. CDR1 is SEHNR, CDR2 FQNEAQ, per germline (reference sequence). CDR3 residues: CASSLLAGGHEQYF. CDR3 sequence (DNA): TGTGCCAGCAGCTTACTAGCGGGAGGTCACGAGCAGTACTTC.

The CDR3 coding sequence is TGCGCCAGCAGCCTGGGGAGGGCTTACGAGCAGTACTTC. Translation gives CASSLGRAYEQYF. The chain links TRBV5-1 to TRBJ2-7, with 7 bases aligning to TRBD2. Germline values: CDR1 SGHRS, CDR2 YFSETQ. J lost 4 bases, V lost 4 bases, and 5 bases had no gene match. This CDR3 spans 13 amino acids.

The rearrangement joins TRBV6-5 to TRBJ2-5; D may be TRBD1 (5 bases). Trimming pared 3 bases from V and 1 base from J, leaving 15 bases between. Germline assignment: CDR1 MNHEY and CDR2 SVGAGI. The CDR3 sequence is 16 residues long. The CDR3 loop reads CASSYVKGIPQETQYF. The CDR3 DNA is TGTGCCAGCAGTTATGTAAAGGGGATACCCCAAGAGACCCAGTACTTC.

This clone was picked up a small number of times. The chain is built from TRBV2 and TRBJ1-1; D might be TRBD1 (5 bases). Germline CDR1 and CDR2: SNHLY and FYNNEI. Trimming removed 3 bases from V and 5 bases from J, with 10 bases in between. The CDR3 totals 13 residues. CDR3 loop: CASSDRQGTEAFF. The DNA for the CDR3 is TGTGCCAGCAGTGACCGGCAGGGAACTGAAGCTTTCTTT.

This clone was seen a single time. The chain joins TRBV4-1 to TRBJ1-2; D possibly corresponds to TRBD1 (6 bases). This CDR3 is 13 amino acids long. The germline V and J ends were trimmed by 4 bases and 8 bases, with 14 bases remaining between them. Germline loops: CDR1 MGHRA, CDR2 YSYEKL. CDR3 sequence: CASSRETGYGYTF. CDR3 nucleotides: TGCGCCAGCAGCCGGGAGACAGGTTACGGCTACACCTTC.

CDR3 nucleotides: TGTGCCACCTCTCAGCGGGAGACCTCCTACAATGAGCAGTTCTTC. It yields the protein CATSQRETSYNEQFF. The rearrangement uses TRBV10-3 and TRBJ2-1; 8 positions agree with TRBD2. The CDR3 runs 15 residues. The V gene's germline CDR1 is ENHRY and CDR2 SYGVKD. V was clipped by 10 bases and J by 0 bases; unmatched bases: 8.

This chain connects TRBV27 to TRBJ2-2, with 7 bases fitting TRBD1. The ends lost 5 bases at V and 9 bases at J; junction bases unmatched: 9. The CDR3 has 14 amino acids. The germline V gene encodes CDR1 MNHEY and CDR2 SMNVEV (reference sequence). CDR3 DNA: TGTGCCAGCAGTCATGAGGGACAGAAGCGGGAGCTGTTTTTT. Protein sequence: CASSHEGQKRELFF.

The chain couples TRBV7-9 to TRBJ1-2; 8 bases map to TRBD1. The CDR3 extends over 17 amino acids. Germline V gives CDR1 SEHNR, CDR2 FQNEAQ (reference sequence). The V and J ends lost 4 bases and 3 bases, in that order; junction bases with no gene match: 13. The CDR3 loop is CASSSNHWDRTDYGYTF. The CDR3, as DNA: TGTGCCAGCAGCTCGAATCATTGGGACAGGACTGACTATGGCTACACCTTC.

The DNA for the CDR3 is TGTGCCAGCAGCTCCTGGACAGGGGATTTCACTGAAGCTTTCTTT. Residues: CASSSWTGDFTEAFF. The chain is built from TRBV7-9 and TRBJ1-1; 9 bases agree with TRBD1. Per the germline V gene, CDR1 is SEHNR and CDR2 is FQNEAQ (reference sequence). This CDR3 is built from 15 residues. V lost 4 bases, J lost 4 bases, and 7 bases stayed unmatched.

This sequence joins TRBV4-1 and TRBJ1-5, with 10 nucleotides matching TRBD1. The CDR3 length is 18 residues. Germline CDR1 reads MGHRA; CDR2 reads YSYEKL. Trimming took 1 base from V and 0 from J; bases not matched to a gene: 6. In DNA form, the CDR3 reads TGCGCCAGCAGCCAAGCAGGACAGGGGGTTTTTAGCAATCAGCCCCAGCATTTT. This encodes CASSQAGQGVFSNQPQHF.

V is TRBV28 and J is TRBJ1-5; D remains ambiguous. Germline loops: CDR1 MDHEN, CDR2 SYDVKM. The CDR3 sequence is 13 residues long. V lost 6 bases and J 3 bases, leaving 9 bases between the germline ends. The chain's CDR3 is CASRDSFNQPQHF. The CDR3, as DNA: TGTGCCAGCAGGGACTCCTTCAATCAGCCCCAGCATTTT.

V and J are TRBV19 and TRBJ2-2; TRBD2 matches 8 bases. The CDR3 spans 19 residues. Germline V CDR1 and CDR2: LNHDA, SQIVND (reference sequence). V lost 4 bases and J lost 0; bases outside the gene matches: 13. The CDR3 DNA reads TGTGCCAGTAGTACCCCTCCAGGACGGGGACTAGCGAACACCGGGGAGCTGTTTTTT. Protein: CASSTPPGRGLANTGELFF.

The chain combines TRBV10-3 with TRBJ1-2, with D perhaps matching TRBD1 (5 bases). The CDR3 totals 13 residues. CDR1 ENHRY and CDR2 SYGVKD come from the germline V gene. Trimming stripped 3 bases from V and 4 bases from J, with 9 bases between. CDR3 residues: CAISEDRSYGYTF. Written as DNA, the CDR3 is TGTGCCATCAGTGAAGACAGATCCTATGGCTACACCTTC.